The 22 T cell receptor beta chains below were found in one sample sequenced in a study of shared clonotypes between healthy human individuals. Only in-frame clones appear in the TCRdb table, and some are missing; sequencing was by immunoSEQ multiplex PCR. The table records about 770,000 clones, roughly two thirds of them present only once. Sequenced input: memory CD4+ T cells sorted from blood. The sample's subset: CD45RA-negative fraction. The receptors stem from a woman aged 25 to 39 in good health.

The chain couples TRBV5-1 to TRBJ1-2; D is unresolved. Germline V lookup: CDR1 SGHRS, CDR2 YFSETQ. Trimming shortened V by 1 base and J by 5 bases, and 9 bases separated the two germline ends. This CDR3 is 13 amino acids long. CDR3 amino acids: CASSLTSKYGYTF. CDR3 nucleotide sequence: TGCGCCAGCAGCTTGACTTCGAAATATGGCTACACCTTC.

This clone was observed a few times. This same CDR3 is encoded by further DNA sequences in the sample. V and J are TRBV7-9 and TRBJ2-5, with D unclear. The CDR3 sequence is 13 residues long. V was pared by 1 base and J by 2 bases, with 5 bases between. The germline gives CDR1 SEHNR, CDR2 FQNEAQ (reference sequence). The CDR3 loop is CASSLEAQETQYF. The CDR3 bases are TGTGCCAGCAGCTTAGAGGCTCAAGAGACCCAGTACTTC.

The rearrangement links TRBV4-1 to TRBJ1-2; weak D call: TRBD1 (6 bases). The germline gives CDR1 MGHRA, CDR2 YSYEKL. CDR3 length: 14 residues. V lost 0 bases and J 5 bases, leaving 10 bases between the germline ends. This CDR3 reads CASSQEVGTYGYTF. CDR3 DNA: TGCGCCAGCAGCCAAGAGGTCGGGACATATGGCTACACCTTC.

The CDR3 here is CASSATSGGRGEQYF. The DNA for the CDR3 is TGTGCCAGCAGTGCCACTAGCGGGGGACGAGGCGAGCAGTACTTC. This chain uses TRBV6-6 with TRBJ2-7; 11 bases are a match to TRBD2. Germline CDR1 reads MNHNY; CDR2 reads SVGAGI (reference sequence). The CDR3 loop spans 15 amino acids. The V and J ends lost 5 bases and 6 bases, in that order; junction bases with no gene match: 9.

CDR3 region: CASTKAELANTGELFF. The CDR3, as DNA: TGTGCCAGCACCAAAGCGGAGCTTGCGAACACCGGGGAGCTGTTTTTT. The genes are TRBV28 and TRBJ2-2; D might be TRBD2 (5 bases). The V gene's germline CDR1 is MDHEN and CDR2 SYDVKM. Trimming cost V 7 bases and J 0 bases, with 15 bases left between them. There are 16 residues in the CDR3.

The chain employs TRBV2 and TRBJ2-1; D could derive from TRBD1 or TRBD2 (5 bases each). The CDR3 covers 15 residues. V lost 2 bases and J 2 bases, leaving 10 bases between the germline ends. Germline lookup yields CDR1 SNHLY and CDR2 FYNNEI. CDR3 nucleotide sequence: TGTGCCAGCAGTGAATTTAAGGGACCCTACAATGAGCAGTTCTTC. It yields the protein CASSEFKGPYNEQFF. Using reference TRBV2 and TRBJ2-1 for the parts outside the CDR3, the full variable domain is EPEVTQTPSHQVTQMGQEVILRCVPISNHLYFYWYRQILGQKVEFLVSFYNNEISEKSEIFDDQFSVERPDGSNFTLKIRSTKLEDSAMYFCASSEFKGPYNEQFFGPGTRLTVL.

The CDR3 nucleotides read TGTGCCAGCAGCTCCACCCGACTAGCGGGAGGGGGCAATGAGCAGTTCTTC. Its protein is CASSSTRLAGGGNEQFF. The rearrangement uses TRBV7-8 and TRBJ2-1; the match to TRBD2 covers 14 bases. CDR3 length: 17 amino acids. Germline CDR1 SGHVS, CDR2 FQNEAQ. Trimming at V came to 4 bases and at J to 6 bases, leaving 8 bases not matched to a gene.

V is TRBV6-1 and J is TRBJ1-3; 7 bases match TRBD1. Germline values: CDR1 MNHNS, CDR2 SASEGT. The CDR3 sequence is 15 residues long. V was clipped by 6 bases and J by 3 bases; unmatched bases: 8. This CDR3 reads CASRVTGEVGNTIYF. DNA for the CDR3: TGTGCCAGCAGAGTCACAGGGGAGGTTGGAAACACCATATATTTT.

The chain recombines TRBV6-5 with TRBJ2-7, with 8 bases that match TRBD2. CDR3 length equals 15 residues. Germline CDR1 and CDR2: MNHEY and SVGAGI. J was trimmed by 5 bases and V by 2 bases; bases with no gene match: 8. The CDR3 reads CASSYVLAGHHEQYF. The DNA of the CDR3 is TGTGCCAGCAGTTACGTCCTAGCGGGTCATCACGAGCAGTACTTC.

The chain uses TRBV5-5 and TRBJ1-2, with 9 bases fitting TRBD1. With 4 bases clipped from V and 8 bases from J, the junction kept 3 bases outside the gene matches. CDR3 size: 12 residues. The germline gives CDR1 SGHKS, CDR2 YYEKEE (reference sequence). CDR3 DNA sequence: TGTGCCAGCAGCCGGGACAGGGACGGCTACACCTTC. It encodes CASSRDRDGYTF.

V gene TRBV6-1 combines with J gene TRBJ2-7; 9 bases match TRBD1. The V gene end was trimmed by 4 bases and the J gene end by 3 bases; junction bases not matched to a gene: 13. Per the germline V gene, CDR1 is MNHNS and CDR2 is SASEGT. This CDR3 has 17 amino acids. Written as DNA, the CDR3 is TGTGCCAGCAGTGTTTACGTAGGAACAGGGGGCTTCTACGAGCAGTACTTC. It codes for CASSVYVGTGGFYEQYF.

The chain joins TRBV6-4 to TRBJ2-7, with 9 positions matching TRBD2. This CDR3 is 15 amino acids long. Germline CDR1 and CDR2: MRHNA and SNTAGT. V trimming: 8 bases; J trimming: 5 bases; junction bases outside the gene matches: 13. CDR3 protein: CASAALAGESDEQYF. The CDR3 region has the DNA TGTGCCAGCGCGGCGTTAGCGGGAGAGTCAGACGAGCAGTACTTC.

The J gene is TRBJ2-2, the V gene TRBV11-3, with a possible D match to TRBD2 (6 bases). V was pared by 0 bases and J by 6 bases, with 14 bases between. The CDR3 length is 16 residues. The germline V gene has CDR1 SGHNT and CDR2 YENEEA. CDR3 loop: CASSLDRGTAPGELFF. The DNA for the CDR3 is TGTGCCAGCAGCTTAGATCGCGGGACGGCCCCCGGGGAGCTGTTTTTT.

The table lists this clone with a count of one. V is TRBV5-1 and J is TRBJ2-1; D is possibly TRBD2 (5 bases). Trimming removed 4 bases from V and 0 bases from J, with 17 bases in between. Looked up from germline, CDR1 is SGHRS and CDR2 is YFSETQ. CDR3 size: 17 residues. The chain's CDR3 is CASSPSTGLRSYNEQFF. DNA for the CDR3: TGCGCCAGCAGCCCATCGACGGGGTTGCGCTCCTACAATGAGCAGTTCTTC.

This rearrangement joins TRBV6-1 to TRBJ2-2, with D unresolved. This CDR3 has 18 residues. V dropped 1 base and J dropped 1 base, with 16 bases sitting between them. From germline, CDR1 is MNHNS and CDR2 SASEGT. CDR3 region: CASSEVGRQGGNTGELFF. The CDR3 nucleotides are TGTGCCAGCAGTGAAGTCGGTCGACAAGGTGGGAACACCGGGGAGCTGTTTTTT.

The chain couples TRBV7-8 to TRBJ2-7; either TRBD1 or TRBD2 may fit D (5 bases each). There are 15 residues in the CDR3. Trimming left V 2 bases short and J 0 bases short, with 11 bases between. Germline V gene lookup returns CDR1 SGHVS and CDR2 FQNEAQ. CDR3 DNA: TGTGCCAGCAGCTTACCCTGGGGGAGCTCCTACGAGCAGTACTTC. As protein: CASSLPWGSSYEQYF.

The rearrangement uses TRBV7-2 and TRBJ2-1; D gene unclear. V lost 2 bases and J lost 0, with 11 bases in between. The CDR3 is 16 residues long. Germline CDR1 and CDR2: SGHTA and FQGNSA. The CDR3 here is CASSLRGVNSYNEQFF. The DNA of the CDR3 is TGTGCCAGCAGCTTACGAGGAGTTAACTCCTACAATGAGCAGTTCTTC.

The chain uses TRBV6-5 and TRBJ2-5; 7 nucleotides agree with TRBD1. The trim removed 0 bases at V and 5 bases at J, leaving 9 bases unmatched. CDR1 and CDR2 from the germline V gene are MNHEY and SVGAGI. The CDR3 is 16 amino acids. CDR3 in DNA: TGTGCCAGCAGTTACTCGAACACACCGGGACAGGAGACCCAGTACTTC. This sequence encodes CASSYSNTPGQETQYF.

This chain joins TRBV19 and TRBJ1-4; a possible D gene is TRBD1 (5 bases). CDR3 size: 15 residues. V lost 5 bases and J lost 4, with 14 bases in between. In germline, CDR1 is LNHDA, CDR2 SQIVND (reference sequence). CDR3 coding DNA: TGTGCCAGTAGTGGGGGTGCGCACATTAATGAAAAACTGTTTTTT. As protein: CASSGGAHINEKLFF.

The chain links TRBV29-1 to TRBJ2-7; 9 nucleotides line up with TRBD1. The CDR3 is 13 residues long. Trimming removed 4 bases from V and 3 bases from J; junction bases left unmatched: 4. Germline loops: CDR1 SQVTM, CDR2 ANQGSEA. The CDR3 sequence is CSVADRGGYEQYF. The CDR3 coding sequence is TGCAGCGTTGCAGACAGGGGGGGCTACGAGCAGTACTTC.

This clone appeared once. The genes are TRBV11-3 and TRBJ1-4; D not resolved. Germline CDR1 is SGHNT and CDR2 is YENEEA. This CDR3 is 15 amino acids long. With 2 bases removed from V and 4 bases from J, the gap between germline ends came to 11 bases. The CDR3 is CASSLKWLGNEKLFF. In DNA form, the CDR3 reads TGTGCCAGCAGCTTAAAGTGGTTGGGTAATGAAAAACTGTTTTTT. Supplemented by reference TRBV11-3 and TRBJ1-4, the full variable domain reads EAGVVQSPRYKIIEKKQPVAFWCNPISGHNTLYWYLQNLGQGPELLIRYENEEAVDDSQLPKDRFSAERLKGVDSTLKIQPAELGDSAVYLCASSLKWLGNEKLFFGSGTQLSVL.

The chain links TRBV11-3 to TRBJ1-5, with 7 bases identical to TRBD1. Losses at the gene ends were 1 base for V and 4 bases for J; bases not matched to a gene: 10. The CDR3 runs to 17 residues. Germline CDR1 is SGHNT and CDR2 is YENEEA. The CDR3 nucleotides are TGTGCCAGCAGCTTAGTGGATTTACCGGGACAGAATCAGCCCCAGCATTTT. Protein product: CASSLVDLPGQNQPQHF. Complete variable domain (other parts from reference TRBV11-3 and TRBJ1-5): EAGVVQSPRYKIIEKKQPVAFWCNPISGHNTLYWYLQNLGQGPELLIRYENEEAVDDSQLPKDRFSAERLKGVDSTLKIQPAELGDSAVYLCASSLVDLPGQNQPQHFGDGTRLSIL.